This T cell receptor beta chain was captured by sequencing in a study of molecular identifiers for immune sequencing clone quantification. V shed 5 bases and J shed 4 bases, with 21 bases lying between them. The germline CDR1 and CDR2 sequences are MNHEY and SVGEGT. The CDR3 is 17 amino acids. In its sample, this clonotype was seen many times. Library preparation followed earlier protocols using designated TCR primers. TCRdb reprocessed the PCR reads with MiXCR, giving one entry per CDR3 protein. The table includes fewer than 75,000 distinct CDR3 sequences, around a sixth detected once. This TCR was sampled from a human donor in good health. Some libraries in this study had Jurkat cell RNA spiked in. This chain joins TRBV6-2 or TRBV6-3 and TRBJ1-5; tentatively, D is TRBD1 (6 bases). Sequenced: naive CD8+ T cells from blood, with Jurkat cell RNA spiked in. As for subset: FACS-sorted CD8+CD4-CCR7+CD45RA+ naive T cells. CDR3 sequence: CASSTNRLQGPNQPQHF. The CDR3 coding sequence is TGTGCCAGCAGTACCAACCGTCTACAGGGTCCTAATCAGCCCCAGCATTTT.